The rows below give T cell receptor beta chains drawn from one sample of a study of identical twins. TCRdb reanalysed the 5' RACE reads using MiXCR and keeps one entry per CDR3 protein. The data contain more than 400,000 distinct CDR3 sequences, about 16% of them singletons. Another study also made use of these data, one on yellow fever vaccine responses in identical twins.

Sequenced sample: CD4+ T cells sorted from blood. These receptors all come from a woman aged 18-29 years in good health. Both conserved end residues are part of each CDR3. The D gene is left open where the match is weak. Size values are once, few and many counts, or a class for expanded clones, and some rows have none.

clone_size: NA
j_call: TRBJ2-5
d_call: TRBD1
v_call: TRBV24-1
cdr3_nt: TGTGCCACCAGTGATTTCCGGGACAGGGGAGAAGAGACCCAGTACTTC
cdr3_aa: CATSDFRDRGEETQYF

clone_size: NA
j_call: TRBJ1-1
d_call: NA
v_call: TRBV12-3/TRBV12-4
cdr3_nt: TGTGCCAGTCTAGTTTTGGGTGAAGCTTTCTTT
cdr3_aa: CASLVLGEAFF

clone_size: NA
j_call: TRBJ2-7
d_call: NA
v_call: TRBV3-1
cdr3_nt: TGTGCCAGCAGACAAACCCCAAACGAGCAGTACTTC
cdr3_aa: CASRQTPNEQYF

clone_size: NA
j_call: TRBJ2-1
d_call: TRBD2
v_call: TRBV2
cdr3_nt: TGTGCCAGCAGCGAGTTTTCACTAGCGGGAGGCTTGCACAATGAGCAGTTCTTC
cdr3_aa: CASSEFSLAGGLHNEQFF

clone_size: NA
j_call: TRBJ1-2
d_call: NA
v_call: TRBV2
cdr3_nt: TGTGCCAGTATTTACCATACATTAGCGGGCTACACCTTC
cdr3_aa: CASIYHTLAGYTF

clone_size: NA
j_call: TRBJ2-1
d_call: TRBD2
v_call: TRBV5-1
cdr3_nt: TGCGCCAGCAGCCAGACTAGCGGGAGGATCGCCTACAATGAGCAGTTCTTC
cdr3_aa: CASSQTSGRIAYNEQFF

clone_size: few
j_call: TRBJ2-3
d_call: NA
v_call: TRBV5-1
cdr3_nt: TGCGCCAGCAGGGAGCGGACCAGCACAGATACGCAGTATTTT
cdr3_aa: CASRERTSTDTQYF

clone_size: few
j_call: TRBJ2-7
d_call: TRBD2
v_call: TRBV5-1
cdr3_nt: TGCGCCAGCAGCATTGCCGGACTAGCGGGAGGGTACTCCTACGAGCAGTACTTC
cdr3_aa: CASSIAGLAGGYSYEQYF

clone_size: few
j_call: TRBJ2-2
d_call: NA
v_call: TRBV12-5
cdr3_nt: TGTGCTAGTGGTTTGGGCCAGGGTGACGGGGAGCTGTTTTTT
cdr3_aa: CASGLGQGDGELFF

clone_size: NA
j_call: TRBJ2-3
d_call: TRBD2
v_call: TRBV7-2
cdr3_nt: TGTGCCAGCAGCTTAGCCGGGCTAGCGGGGGCAGATACGCAGTATTTT
cdr3_aa: CASSLAGLAGADTQYF

clone_size: NA
j_call: TRBJ2-1
d_call: NA
v_call: TRBV7-9
cdr3_nt: TGTGCCAGCAGCTTAGACCGACTTGATGAGCAGTTCTTC
cdr3_aa: CASSLDRLDEQFF

clone_size: few
j_call: TRBJ2-3
d_call: NA
v_call: TRBV12-3/TRBV12-4
cdr3_nt: TGTGCCACCGAGGGGTTTGACACAGATACGCAGTATTTT
cdr3_aa: CATEGFDTDTQYF

clone_size: NA
j_call: TRBJ2-7
d_call: NA
v_call: TRBV6-5
cdr3_nt: TGTGCCAGCAGTTACTCTGGCCCCACTTGGCGTTTGGCCCTCTACGAGCAGTACTTC
cdr3_aa: CASSYSGPTWRLALYEQYF

clone_size: NA
j_call: TRBJ2-4
d_call: NA
v_call: TRBV12-3/TRBV12-4
cdr3_nt: TGTGCCAGCAGTCAGACGACAGTAGCCAAAAACATTCAGTACTTC
cdr3_aa: CASSQTTVAKNIQYF

clone_size: few
j_call: TRBJ2-5
d_call: NA
v_call: TRBV3-1
cdr3_nt: TGTGCCAGCAGCCAAGCGAAACGGAACAGGATCGGCGAGACCCAGTACTTC
cdr3_aa: CASSQAKRNRIGETQYF

clone_size: NA
j_call: TRBJ2-1
d_call: NA
v_call: TRBV15
cdr3_nt: TGTGCCACCAGCAGAGATTGGGTTGTCAATGAGCAGTTCTTC
cdr3_aa: CATSRDWVVNEQFF

clone_size: NA
j_call: TRBJ1-4
d_call: TRBD1
v_call: TRBV2
cdr3_nt: TGTGCCAGCAGAGCCCGGACAGGTGAAAATGAAAAACTGTTTTTT
cdr3_aa: CASRARTGENEKLFF

clone_size: few
j_call: TRBJ2-3
d_call: NA
v_call: TRBV5-1
cdr3_nt: TGCGCCAGCAGCTTGGATCCGCCCGATACGCAGTATTTT
cdr3_aa: CASSLDPPDTQYF

clone_size: NA
j_call: TRBJ2-5
d_call: TRBD2
v_call: TRBV5-1
cdr3_nt: TGCGCCAGCACAAGACTAGCGGGGGACCAAGAGACCCAGTACTTC
cdr3_aa: CASTRLAGDQETQYF

clone_size: few
j_call: TRBJ2-7
d_call: TRBD2
v_call: TRBV2
cdr3_nt: TGTGCCAGCAGGGCGGGGGGGATGGAGCAGTACTTC
cdr3_aa: CASRAGGMEQYF

clone_size: NA
j_call: TRBJ2-5
d_call: NA
v_call: TRBV20-1
cdr3_nt: TGCAGTGCTAGAGATTCCGGGACCGGTACGGAGACCCAGTACTTC
cdr3_aa: CSARDSGTGTETQYF

clone_size: NA
j_call: TRBJ2-1
d_call: NA
v_call: TRBV4-1
cdr3_nt: TGCGCCAGCAGCTCAGTAGGTTCGACCTACAATGAGCAGTTCTTC
cdr3_aa: CASSSVGSTYNEQFF

clone_size: many
j_call: TRBJ1-6
d_call: TRBD1
v_call: TRBV5-1
cdr3_nt: TGCGCCAGCAGCCCCCGGGACAGTAATTCACCCCTCCACTTT
cdr3_aa: CASSPRDSNSPLHF

clone_size: many
j_call: TRBJ1-5
d_call: TRBD1
v_call: TRBV6-1
cdr3_nt: TGTGCCAGCAGTCAGACAGGGGGCTTCAATCAGCCCCAGCATTTT
cdr3_aa: CASSQTGGFNQPQHF

clone_size: NA
j_call: TRBJ2-5
d_call: TRBD2
v_call: TRBV27
cdr3_nt: TGTGCCAGCAGTTTAAAACTAGCGGGCGGAGAGACCCAGTACTTC
cdr3_aa: CASSLKLAGGETQYF

clone_size: NA
j_call: TRBJ2-7
d_call: NA
v_call: TRBV28
cdr3_nt: TGTGCCAGCAGCCCTCCAGGGGAACTAGCGTACTACGAGCAGTACTTC
cdr3_aa: CASSPPGELAYYEQYF

clone_size: few
j_call: TRBJ2-2
d_call: TRBD2
v_call: TRBV5-1
cdr3_nt: TGCGCCAGCACCCCTTTGACGGGAGGAGGCGGGGAGCTGTTTTTT
cdr3_aa: CASTPLTGGGGELFF

clone_size: NA
j_call: TRBJ2-5
d_call: TRBD2
v_call: TRBV7-6
cdr3_nt: TGTGCCAGCAGAGAGTATGGGCTAGCGGGGTTAGAGACCCAGTACTTC
cdr3_aa: CASREYGLAGLETQYF

clone_size: few
j_call: TRBJ1-1
d_call: TRBD1
v_call: TRBV6-5
cdr3_nt: TGTGCCAGCAGTTACTCGCAGGGGGTGGGCACTGAAGCTTTCTTT
cdr3_aa: CASSYSQGVGTEAFF

clone_size: NA
j_call: TRBJ2-1
d_call: TRBD2
v_call: TRBV18
cdr3_nt: TGTGCCAGCTCACCGCAGCGGGAGTGGGATGAGCAGTTCTTC
cdr3_aa: CASSPQREWDEQFF

clone_size: NA
j_call: TRBJ2-2
d_call: NA
v_call: TRBV24-1
cdr3_nt: TGTGCCACCAGTGAGGAGGCCGCCGGCACCGGGGAGCTGTTTTTT
cdr3_aa: CATSEEAAGTGELFF

clone_size: few
j_call: TRBJ2-1
d_call: TRBD1
v_call: TRBV14
cdr3_nt: TGTGCCAGCAGCCACAAGGGGGACAGGGACCCAGCCTCTACCCATTCCACCCCGTACAATGAGCAGTTCTTC
cdr3_aa: CASSHKGDRDPASTHSTPYNEQFF

clone_size: NA
j_call: TRBJ2-7
d_call: NA
v_call: TRBV6-1
cdr3_nt: TGTGCCAGCAGAGGGGTGCTCTCCTCCGAGCAGTACTTC
cdr3_aa: CASRGVLSSEQYF